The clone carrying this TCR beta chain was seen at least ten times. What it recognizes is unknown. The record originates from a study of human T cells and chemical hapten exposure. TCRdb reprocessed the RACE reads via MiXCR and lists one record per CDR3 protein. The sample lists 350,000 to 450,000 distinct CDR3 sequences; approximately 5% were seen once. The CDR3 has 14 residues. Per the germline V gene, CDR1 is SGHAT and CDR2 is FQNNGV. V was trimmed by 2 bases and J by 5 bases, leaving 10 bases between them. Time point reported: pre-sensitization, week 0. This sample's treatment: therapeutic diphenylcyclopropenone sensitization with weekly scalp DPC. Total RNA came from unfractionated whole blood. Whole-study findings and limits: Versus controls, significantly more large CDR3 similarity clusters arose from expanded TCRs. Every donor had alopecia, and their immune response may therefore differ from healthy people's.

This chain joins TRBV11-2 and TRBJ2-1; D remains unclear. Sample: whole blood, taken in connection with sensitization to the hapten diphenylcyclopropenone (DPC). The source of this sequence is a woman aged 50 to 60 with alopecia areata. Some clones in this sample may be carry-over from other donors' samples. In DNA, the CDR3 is TGTGCCAGCAGCTTATCCGGGTGGGACAATGAGCAGTTCTTC. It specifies CASSLSGWDNEQFF.